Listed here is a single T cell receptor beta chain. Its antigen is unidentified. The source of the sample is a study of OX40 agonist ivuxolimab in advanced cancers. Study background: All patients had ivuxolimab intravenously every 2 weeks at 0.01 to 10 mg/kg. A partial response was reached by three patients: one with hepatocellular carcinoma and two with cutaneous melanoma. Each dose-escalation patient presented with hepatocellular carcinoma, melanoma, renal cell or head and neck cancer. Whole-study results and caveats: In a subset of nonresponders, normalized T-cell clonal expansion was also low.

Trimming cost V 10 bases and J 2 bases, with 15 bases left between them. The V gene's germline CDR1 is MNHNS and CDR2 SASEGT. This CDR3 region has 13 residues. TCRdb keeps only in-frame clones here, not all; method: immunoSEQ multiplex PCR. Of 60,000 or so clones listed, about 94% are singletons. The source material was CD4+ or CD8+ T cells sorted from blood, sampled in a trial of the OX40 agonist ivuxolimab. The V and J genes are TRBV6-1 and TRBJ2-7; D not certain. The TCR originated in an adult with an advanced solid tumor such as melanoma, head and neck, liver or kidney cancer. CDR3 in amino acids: CATADRRTYEQYF. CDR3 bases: TGTGCCACTGCAGATAGACGAACCTACGAGCAGTACTTC.